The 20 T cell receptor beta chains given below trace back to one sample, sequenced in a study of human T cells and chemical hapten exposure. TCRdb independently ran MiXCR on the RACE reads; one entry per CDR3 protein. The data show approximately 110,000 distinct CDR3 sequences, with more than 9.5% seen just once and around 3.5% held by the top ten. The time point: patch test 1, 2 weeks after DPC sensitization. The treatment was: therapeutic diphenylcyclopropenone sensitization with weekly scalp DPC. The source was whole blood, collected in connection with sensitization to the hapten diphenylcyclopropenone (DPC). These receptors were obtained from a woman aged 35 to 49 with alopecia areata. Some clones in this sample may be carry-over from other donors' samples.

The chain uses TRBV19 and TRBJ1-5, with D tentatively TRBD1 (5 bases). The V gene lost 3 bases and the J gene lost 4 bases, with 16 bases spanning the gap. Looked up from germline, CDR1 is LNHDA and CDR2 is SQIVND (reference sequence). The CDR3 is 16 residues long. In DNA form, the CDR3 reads TGTGCCAGTAGTATTCCCCAGCAGGGATGGAATCAGCCCCAGCATTTT. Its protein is CASSIPQQGWNQPQHF.

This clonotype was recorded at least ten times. The CDR3 sequence: CASRKDSGNTEAFF. The DNA of the CDR3 is TGTGCCAGCAGAAAGGACAGCGGGAACACTGAAGCTTTCTTT. The chain has TRBV7-8 and TRBJ1-1; possibly TRBD1 for D (6 bases). Germline lookup yields CDR1 SGHVS and CDR2 FQNEAQ. This CDR3 contains 14 residues. Trimming removed 6 bases at V and 1 base at J, with 12 bases between.

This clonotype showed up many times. The CDR3 reads CASNKRSGWETQYF. CDR3 in DNA: TGCGCCAGCAATAAAAGGTCTGGATGGGAGACCCAGTACTTC. V gene TRBV10-2 combines with J gene TRBJ2-5; no clear D. Germline loops: CDR1 WSHSY, CDR2 SAAADI. Trimming pared 7 bases from V and 5 bases from J, leaving 17 bases between. CDR3 length equals 14 residues.

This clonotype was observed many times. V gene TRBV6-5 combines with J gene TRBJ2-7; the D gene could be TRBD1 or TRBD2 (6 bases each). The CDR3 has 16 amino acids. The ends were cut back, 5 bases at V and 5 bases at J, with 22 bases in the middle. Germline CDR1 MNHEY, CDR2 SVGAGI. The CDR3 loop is CASSPLGGTKADEQYF. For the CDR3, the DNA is TGTGCCAGCAGTCCCCTGGGGGGCACGAAAGCCGACGAGCAGTACTTC.

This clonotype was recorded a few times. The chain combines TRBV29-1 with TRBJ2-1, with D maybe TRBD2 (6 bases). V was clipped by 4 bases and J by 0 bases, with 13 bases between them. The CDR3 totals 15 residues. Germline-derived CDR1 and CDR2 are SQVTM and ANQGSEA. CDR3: CSVVDYRSSYNEQFF. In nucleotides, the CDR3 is TGCAGCGTTGTGGACTACCGAAGCTCCTACAATGAGCAGTTCTTC.

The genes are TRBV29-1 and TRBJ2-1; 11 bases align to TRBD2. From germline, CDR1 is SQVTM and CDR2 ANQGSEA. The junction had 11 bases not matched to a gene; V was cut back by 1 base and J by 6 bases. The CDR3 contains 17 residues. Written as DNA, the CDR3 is TGCAGCGTTGAAGGGAATCTACTTAGCGGGGGGGGCAATGAGCAGTTCTTC. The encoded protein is CSVEGNLLSGGGNEQFF.

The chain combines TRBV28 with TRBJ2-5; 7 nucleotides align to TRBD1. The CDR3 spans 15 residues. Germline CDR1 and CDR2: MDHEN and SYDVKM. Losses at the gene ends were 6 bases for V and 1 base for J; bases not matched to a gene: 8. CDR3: CASSEQGSSQETQYF. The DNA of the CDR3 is TGTGCCAGCAGCGAACAGGGGTCCTCCCAAGAGACCCAGTACTTC. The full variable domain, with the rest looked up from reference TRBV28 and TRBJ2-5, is DVKVTQSSRYLVKRTGEKVFLECVQDMDHENMFWYRQDPGLGLRLIYFSYDVKMKEKGDIPEGYSVSREKKERFSLILESASTNQTSMYLCASSEQGSSQETQYFGPGTRLLVL.

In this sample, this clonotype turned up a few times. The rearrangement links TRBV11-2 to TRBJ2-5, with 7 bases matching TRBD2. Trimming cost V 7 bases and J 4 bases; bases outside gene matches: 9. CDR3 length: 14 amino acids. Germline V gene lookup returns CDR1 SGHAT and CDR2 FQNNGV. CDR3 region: CASTAGTGGETQYF. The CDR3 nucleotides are TGTGCCAGCACCGCCGGGACGGGAGGAGAGACCCAGTACTTC.

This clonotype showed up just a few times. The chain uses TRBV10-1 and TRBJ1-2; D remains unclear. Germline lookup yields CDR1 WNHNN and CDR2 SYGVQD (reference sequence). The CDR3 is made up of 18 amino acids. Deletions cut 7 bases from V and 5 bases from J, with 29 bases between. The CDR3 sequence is CASTPNGVSRPNWYGYTF. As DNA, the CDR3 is TGCGCCAGCACTCCAAACGGGGTCAGTCGTCCCAACTGGTATGGCTACACCTTC.

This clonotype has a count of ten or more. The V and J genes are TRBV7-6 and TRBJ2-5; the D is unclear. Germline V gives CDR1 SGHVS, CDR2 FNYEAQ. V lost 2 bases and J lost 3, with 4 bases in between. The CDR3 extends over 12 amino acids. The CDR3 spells CASSLPEETQYF. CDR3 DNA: TGTGCCAGCAGCTTACCCGAAGAGACCCAGTACTTC.

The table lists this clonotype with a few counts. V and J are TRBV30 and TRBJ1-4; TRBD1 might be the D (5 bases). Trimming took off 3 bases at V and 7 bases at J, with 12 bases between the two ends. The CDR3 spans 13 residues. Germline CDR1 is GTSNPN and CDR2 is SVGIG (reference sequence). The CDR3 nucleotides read TGTGCCTGGAGCGGGGCGGCGGGTGAAAAACTGTTTTTT. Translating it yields CAWSGAAGEKLFF.

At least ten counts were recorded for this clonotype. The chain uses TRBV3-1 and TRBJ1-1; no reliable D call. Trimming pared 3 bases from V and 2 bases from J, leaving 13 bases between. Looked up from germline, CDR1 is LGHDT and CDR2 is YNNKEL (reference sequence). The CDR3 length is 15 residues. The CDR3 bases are TGTGCCAGCAGCCAGGGATCGGGAGGAAACACTGAAGCTTTCTTT. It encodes CASSQGSGGNTEAFF.

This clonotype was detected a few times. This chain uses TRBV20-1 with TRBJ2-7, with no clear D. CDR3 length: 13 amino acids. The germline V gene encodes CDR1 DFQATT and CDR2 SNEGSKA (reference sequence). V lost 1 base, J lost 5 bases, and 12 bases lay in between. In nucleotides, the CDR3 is TGCAGTGCTAGAGCCACCCAACAAGACGAGCAGTACTTC. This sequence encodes CSARATQQDEQYF.

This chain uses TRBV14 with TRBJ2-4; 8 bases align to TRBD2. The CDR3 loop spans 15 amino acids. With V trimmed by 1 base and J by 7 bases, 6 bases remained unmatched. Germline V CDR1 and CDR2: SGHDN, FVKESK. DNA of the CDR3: TGTGCCAGCAGCCAAGTCGGCGGGAGGTGGAACATTCAGTACTTC. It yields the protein CASSQVGGRWNIQYF. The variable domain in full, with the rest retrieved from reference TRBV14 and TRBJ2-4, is EAGVTQFPSHSVIEKGQTVTLRCDPISGHDNLYWYRRVMGKEIKFLLHFVKESKQDESGMPNNRFLAERTGGTYSTLKVQPAELEDSGVYFCASSQVGGRWNIQYFGAGTRLSVL.

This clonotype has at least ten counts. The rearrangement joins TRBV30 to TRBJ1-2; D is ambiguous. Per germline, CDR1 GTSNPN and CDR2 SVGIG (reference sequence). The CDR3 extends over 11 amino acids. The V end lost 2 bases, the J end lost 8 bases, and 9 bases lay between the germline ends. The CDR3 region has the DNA TGTGCCTGGAGTCCGACCGGGGGCTACACCTTC. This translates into CAWSPTGGYTF. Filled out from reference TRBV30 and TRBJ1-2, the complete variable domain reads SQTIHQWPATLVQPVGSPLSLECTVEGTSNPNLYWYRQAAGRGLQLLFYSVGIGQISSEVPQNLSASRPQDRQFILSSKKLLLSDSGFYLCAWSPTGGYTFGSGTRLTVV.

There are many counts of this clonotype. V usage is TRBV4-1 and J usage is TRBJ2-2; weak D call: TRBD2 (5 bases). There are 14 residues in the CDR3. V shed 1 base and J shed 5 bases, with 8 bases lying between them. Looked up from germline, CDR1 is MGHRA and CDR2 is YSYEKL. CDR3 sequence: CASSQGIATGELFF. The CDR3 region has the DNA TGCGCCAGCAGCCAAGGAATAGCGACCGGGGAGCTGTTTTTT.

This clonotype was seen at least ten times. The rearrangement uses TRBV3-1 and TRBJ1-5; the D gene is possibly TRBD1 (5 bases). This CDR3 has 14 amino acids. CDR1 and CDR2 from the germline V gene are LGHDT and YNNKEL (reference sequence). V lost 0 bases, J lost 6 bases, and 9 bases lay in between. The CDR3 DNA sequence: TGTGCCAGCAGCCAAGAGCGGGGGAGTCAGCCCCAGCATTTT. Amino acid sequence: CASSQERGSQPQHF.

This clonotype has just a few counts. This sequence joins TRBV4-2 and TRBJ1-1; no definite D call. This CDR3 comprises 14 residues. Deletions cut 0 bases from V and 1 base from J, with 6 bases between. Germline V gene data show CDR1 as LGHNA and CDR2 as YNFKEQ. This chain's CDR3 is CASSQDRQNTEAFF. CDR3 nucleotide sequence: TGTGCCAGCAGCCAAGATCGACAGAACACTGAAGCTTTCTTT.

The CDR3 here is CATRGTENTEAFF. The CDR3 bases are TGTGCCACCAGAGGGACAGAGAACACTGAAGCTTTCTTT. V usage is TRBV24-1 and J usage is TRBJ1-1; 7 nucleotides align to TRBD1. Per the germline V gene, CDR1 is KGHDR and CDR2 is SFDVKD. CDR3 length: 13 amino acids. The junction had 2 bases not matched to a gene; V was cut back by 7 bases and J by 1 base.

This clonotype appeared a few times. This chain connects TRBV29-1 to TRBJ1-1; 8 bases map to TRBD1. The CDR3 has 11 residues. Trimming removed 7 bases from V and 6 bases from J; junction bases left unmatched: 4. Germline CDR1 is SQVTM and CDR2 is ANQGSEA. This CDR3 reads CSAGQGPEAFF. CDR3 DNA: TGCAGCGCTGGACAGGGACCTGAAGCTTTCTTT.